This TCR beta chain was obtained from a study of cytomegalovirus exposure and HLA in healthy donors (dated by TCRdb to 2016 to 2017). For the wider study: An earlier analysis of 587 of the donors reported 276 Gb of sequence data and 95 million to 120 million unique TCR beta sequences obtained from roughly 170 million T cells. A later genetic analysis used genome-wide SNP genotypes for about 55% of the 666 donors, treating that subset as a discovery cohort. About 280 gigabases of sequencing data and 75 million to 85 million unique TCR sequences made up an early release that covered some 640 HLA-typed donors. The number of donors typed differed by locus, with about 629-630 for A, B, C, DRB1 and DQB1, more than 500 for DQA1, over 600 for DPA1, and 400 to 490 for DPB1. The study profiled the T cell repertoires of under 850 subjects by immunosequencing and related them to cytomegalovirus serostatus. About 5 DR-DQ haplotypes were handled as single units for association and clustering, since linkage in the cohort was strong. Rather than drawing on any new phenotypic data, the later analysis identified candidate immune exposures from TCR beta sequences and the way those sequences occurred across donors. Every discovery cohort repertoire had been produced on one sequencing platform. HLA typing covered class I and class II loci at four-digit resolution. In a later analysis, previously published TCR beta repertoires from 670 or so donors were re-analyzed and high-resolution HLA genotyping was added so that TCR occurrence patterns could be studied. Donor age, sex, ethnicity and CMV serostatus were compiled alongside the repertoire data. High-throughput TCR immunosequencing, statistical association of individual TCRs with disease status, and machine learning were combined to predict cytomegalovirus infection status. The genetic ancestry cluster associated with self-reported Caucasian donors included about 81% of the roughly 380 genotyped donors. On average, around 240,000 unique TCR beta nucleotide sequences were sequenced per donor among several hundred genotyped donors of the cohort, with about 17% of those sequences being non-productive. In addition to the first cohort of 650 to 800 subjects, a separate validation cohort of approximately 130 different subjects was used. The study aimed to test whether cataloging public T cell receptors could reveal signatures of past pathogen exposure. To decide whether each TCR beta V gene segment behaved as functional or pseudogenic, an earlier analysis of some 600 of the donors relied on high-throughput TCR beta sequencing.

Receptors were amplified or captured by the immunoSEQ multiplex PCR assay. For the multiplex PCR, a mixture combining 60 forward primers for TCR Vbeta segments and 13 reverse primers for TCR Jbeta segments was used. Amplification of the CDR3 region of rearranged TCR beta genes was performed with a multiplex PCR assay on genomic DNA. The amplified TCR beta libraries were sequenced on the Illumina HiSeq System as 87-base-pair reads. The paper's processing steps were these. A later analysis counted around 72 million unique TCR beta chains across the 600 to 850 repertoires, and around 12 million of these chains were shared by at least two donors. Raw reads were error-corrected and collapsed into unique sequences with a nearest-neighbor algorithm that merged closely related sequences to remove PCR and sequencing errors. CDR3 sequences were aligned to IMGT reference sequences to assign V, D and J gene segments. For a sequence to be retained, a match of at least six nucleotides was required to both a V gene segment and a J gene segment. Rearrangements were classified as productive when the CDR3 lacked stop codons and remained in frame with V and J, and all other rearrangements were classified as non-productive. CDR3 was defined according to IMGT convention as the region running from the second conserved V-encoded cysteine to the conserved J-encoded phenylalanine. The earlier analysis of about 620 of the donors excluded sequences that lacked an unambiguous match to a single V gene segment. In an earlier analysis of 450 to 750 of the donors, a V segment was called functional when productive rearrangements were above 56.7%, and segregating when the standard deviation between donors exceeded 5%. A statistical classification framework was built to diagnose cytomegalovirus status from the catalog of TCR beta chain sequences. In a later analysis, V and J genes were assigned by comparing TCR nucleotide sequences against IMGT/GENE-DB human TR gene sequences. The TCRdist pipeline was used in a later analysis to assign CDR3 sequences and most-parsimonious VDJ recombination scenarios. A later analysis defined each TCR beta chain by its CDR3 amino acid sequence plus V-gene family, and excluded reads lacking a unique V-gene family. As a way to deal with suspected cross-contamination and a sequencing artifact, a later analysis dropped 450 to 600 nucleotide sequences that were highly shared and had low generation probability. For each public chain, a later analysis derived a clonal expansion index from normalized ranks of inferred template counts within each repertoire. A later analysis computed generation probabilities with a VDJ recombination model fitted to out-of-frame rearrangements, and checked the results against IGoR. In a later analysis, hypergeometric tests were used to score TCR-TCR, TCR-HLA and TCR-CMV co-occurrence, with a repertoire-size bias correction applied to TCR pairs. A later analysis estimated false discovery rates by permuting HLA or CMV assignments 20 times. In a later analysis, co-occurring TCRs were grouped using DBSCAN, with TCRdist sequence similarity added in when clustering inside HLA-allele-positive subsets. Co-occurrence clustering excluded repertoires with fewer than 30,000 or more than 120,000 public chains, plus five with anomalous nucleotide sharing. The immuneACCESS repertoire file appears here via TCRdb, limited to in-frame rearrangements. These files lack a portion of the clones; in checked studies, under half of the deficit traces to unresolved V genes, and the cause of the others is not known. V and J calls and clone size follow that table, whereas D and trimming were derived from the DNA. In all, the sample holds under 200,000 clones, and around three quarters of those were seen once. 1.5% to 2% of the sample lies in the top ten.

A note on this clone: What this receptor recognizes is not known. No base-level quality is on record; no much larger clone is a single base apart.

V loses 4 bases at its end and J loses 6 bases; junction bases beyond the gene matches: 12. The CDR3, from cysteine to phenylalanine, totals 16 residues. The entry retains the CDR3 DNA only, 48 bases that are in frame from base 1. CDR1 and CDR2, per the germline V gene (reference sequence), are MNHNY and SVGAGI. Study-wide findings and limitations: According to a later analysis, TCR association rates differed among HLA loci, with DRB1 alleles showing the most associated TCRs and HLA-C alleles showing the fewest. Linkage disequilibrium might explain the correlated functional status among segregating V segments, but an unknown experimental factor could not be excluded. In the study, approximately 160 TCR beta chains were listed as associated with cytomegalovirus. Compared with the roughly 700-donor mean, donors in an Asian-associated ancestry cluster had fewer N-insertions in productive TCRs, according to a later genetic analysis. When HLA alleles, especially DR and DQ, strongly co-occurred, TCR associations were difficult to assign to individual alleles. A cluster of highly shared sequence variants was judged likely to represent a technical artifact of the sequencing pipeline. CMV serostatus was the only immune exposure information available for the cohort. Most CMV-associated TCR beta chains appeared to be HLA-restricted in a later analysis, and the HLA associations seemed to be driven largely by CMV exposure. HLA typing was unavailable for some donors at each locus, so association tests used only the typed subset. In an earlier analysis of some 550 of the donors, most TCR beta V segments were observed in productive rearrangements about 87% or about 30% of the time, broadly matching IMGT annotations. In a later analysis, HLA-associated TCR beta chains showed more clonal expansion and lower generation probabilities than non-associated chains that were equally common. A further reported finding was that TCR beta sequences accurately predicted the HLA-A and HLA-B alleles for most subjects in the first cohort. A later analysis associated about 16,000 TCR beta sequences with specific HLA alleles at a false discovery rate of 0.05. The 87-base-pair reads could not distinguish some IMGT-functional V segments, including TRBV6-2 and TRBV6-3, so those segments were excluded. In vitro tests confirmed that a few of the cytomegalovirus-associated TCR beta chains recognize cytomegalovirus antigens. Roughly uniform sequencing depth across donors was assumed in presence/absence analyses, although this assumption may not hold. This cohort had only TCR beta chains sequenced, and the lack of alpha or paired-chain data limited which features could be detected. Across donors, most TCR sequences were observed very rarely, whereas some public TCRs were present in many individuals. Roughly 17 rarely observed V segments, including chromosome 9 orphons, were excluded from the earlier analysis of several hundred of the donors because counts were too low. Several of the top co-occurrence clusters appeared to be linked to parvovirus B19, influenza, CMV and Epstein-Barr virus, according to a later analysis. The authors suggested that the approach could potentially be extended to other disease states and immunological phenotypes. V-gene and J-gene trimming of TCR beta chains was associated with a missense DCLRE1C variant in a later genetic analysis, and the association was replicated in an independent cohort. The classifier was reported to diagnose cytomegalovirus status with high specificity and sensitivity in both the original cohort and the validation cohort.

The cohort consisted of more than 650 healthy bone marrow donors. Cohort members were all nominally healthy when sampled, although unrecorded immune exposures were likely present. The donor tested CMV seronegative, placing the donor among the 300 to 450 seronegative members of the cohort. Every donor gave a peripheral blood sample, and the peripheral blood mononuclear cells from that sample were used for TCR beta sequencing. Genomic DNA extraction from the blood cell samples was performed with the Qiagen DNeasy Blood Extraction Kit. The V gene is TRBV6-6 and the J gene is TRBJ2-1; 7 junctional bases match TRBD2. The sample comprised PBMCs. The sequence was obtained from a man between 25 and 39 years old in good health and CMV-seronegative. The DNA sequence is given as TGTGCCAGCAGTTCCGAACGAGCGGGGTGGCTCAATGAGCAGTTCTTC. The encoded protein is CASSSERAGWLNEQFF.